These 14 T cell receptor beta chains were sequenced from one sample in a study of shared clonotypes between healthy human individuals. Sequencing was performed with immunoSEQ multiplex PCR; in TCRdb, only in-frame clones are kept and a portion is missing. The data contain about 590,000 clones, 95% to 96% of them singletons. CD45RO-negative, CCR7-selected cells formed the naive CD8 fraction, which excluded terminally differentiated effector memory CD45RA+ cells. The sample was naive CD8+ T cells sorted from blood. These receptors originate from a woman in her twenties or thirties in good health.

This chain uses TRBV6-5 with TRBJ1-1; D is ambiguous. The length of the CDR3 is 12 residues. The V gene lost 6 bases and the J gene lost 3 bases, with 8 bases spanning the gap. Germline values: CDR1 MNHEY, CDR2 SVGAGI. In DNA form, the CDR3 reads TGTGCCAGCAGCCCTTGGGACACTGAAGCTTTCTTT. Translated: CASSPWDTEAFF.

J is TRBJ2-2 and V is TRBV28; D may be TRBD1 or TRBD2 (5 bases each). The CDR3 contains 19 residues. Germline V gives CDR1 MDHEN, CDR2 SYDVKM. With 4 bases removed from V and 0 bases from J, the gap between germline ends came to 21 bases. The CDR3 coding sequence is TGTGCCAGCAGTTCCCCGGGACGGAAAGGATTAACGAACACCGGGGAGCTGTTTTTT. It specifies CASSSPGRKGLTNTGELFF.

The chain recombines TRBV28 with TRBJ2-2, with 7 bases fitting TRBD2. CDR1 MDHEN and CDR2 SYDVKM come from the germline V gene. Losses at the gene ends were 2 bases for V and 4 bases for J; bases not matched to a gene: 4. This CDR3 has 15 amino acids. The CDR3 DNA reads as TGTGCCAGCAGTTTAAGCGGGATGTCCACCGGGGAGCTGTTTTTT. Translating it yields CASSLSGMSTGELFF.

This chain joins TRBV15 and TRBJ2-7, with 7 bases matching TRBD1. CDR1 LNHNV and CDR2 YYDKDF come from the germline V gene (reference sequence). The CDR3 loop spans 13 amino acids. With V trimmed by 4 bases and J by 4 bases, 4 bases remained unmatched. The CDR3 bases are TGTGCCACCAGCATAGGGACAGCTTACGAGCAGTACTTC. The encoded protein is CATSIGTAYEQYF.

The CDR3, as DNA: TGTGCCAGCAGCGTAACAGGGCACGCTGAAGCTTTCTTT. It yields the protein CASSVTGHAEAFF. V and J are TRBV9 and TRBJ1-1, with D possibly being TRBD1 (6 bases). V was pared by 1 base and J by 6 bases, with 10 bases between. The V gene's germline CDR1 is SGDLS and CDR2 YYNGEE. The CDR3 is made up of 13 amino acids.

Of note for this clone: At one of its ends the junction is not consistent with the germline gene, which may arise from a read error. The V call is TRBV29-1, the J call TRBJ2-1; D is unclear. CDR3 size: 11 residues. Germline CDR1 reads SQVTM; CDR2 reads ANQGSEA. CDR3 sequence reads: CSIDFENEQFF. The CDR3 bases are TGCAGCATTGATTTTGAGAATGAGCAGTTCTTC.

The CDR3 is CASSPGFSYSNQPQHF. CDR3 coding DNA: TGCGCCAGCAGCCCCGGCTTCTCTTATAGCAATCAGCCCCAGCATTTT. This chain joins TRBV4-1 and TRBJ1-5; D unclear. The CDR3 contains 16 residues. Germline CDR1 and CDR2: MGHRA and YSYEKL. Deletions cut 4 bases from V and 0 bases from J, with 13 bases between.

Concerning this clone itself: The same CDR3 arises from other DNA sequences in this sample as well. The rearrangement links TRBV28 to TRBJ2-1; either TRBD1 or TRBD2 may fit D (5 bases each). Looked up from germline, CDR1 is MDHEN and CDR2 is SYDVKM. The CDR3 has 13 residues. Trimming left V 2 bases short and J 3 bases short, with 5 bases between. The CDR3 reads CASSLGGYNEQFF. The DNA for the CDR3 is TGTGCCAGCAGTTTAGGGGGCTACAATGAGCAGTTCTTC.

This chain connects TRBV13 to TRBJ2-7; possibly TRBD2 for D (6 bases). Germline-derived CDR1 and CDR2 are PRHDT and FYEKMQ (reference sequence). Trimming stripped 5 bases from V and 7 bases from J, with 21 bases between. The CDR3 has 15 residues. The CDR3: CASSPLSGREYEQYF. The CDR3 nucleotides are TGTGCCAGCAGCCCACTATCCGGCCGGGAGTATGAGCAGTACTTC.

This chain joins TRBV4-1 and TRBJ2-7; tentative D call: TRBD2 (5 bases). Germline V gives CDR1 MGHRA, CDR2 YSYEKL. The CDR3 contains 14 residues. The V and J ends lost 2 bases and 2 bases respectively, with 10 bases between them. The CDR3 region is CASSQRGVPYEQYF. The DNA for the CDR3 is TGCGCCAGCAGCCAACGGGGAGTCCCCTACGAGCAGTACTTC.

The chain recombines TRBV27 with TRBJ2-1, with a possible D match to TRBD2 (6 bases). This CDR3 region has 16 residues. The V end lost 2 bases, the J end lost 4 bases, and 15 bases lay between the germline ends. Germline V CDR1 and CDR2: MNHEY, SMNVEV (reference sequence). DNA of the CDR3: TGTGCCAGCAGTTTACCGGGGTGGGAGGCGTACAATGAGCAGTTCTTC. Translation: CASSLPGWEAYNEQFF.

The genes are TRBV11-2 and TRBJ2-1; D gene ambiguous. V gave up 1 base and J gave up 4 bases, with 14 bases separating them. The germline gives CDR1 SGHAT, CDR2 FQNNGV. This CDR3 contains 16 residues. CDR3 sequence (DNA): TGTGCCAGCAGCTTAGGCCATAAACCTGTTTACAATGAGCAGTTCTTC. It is translated as CASSLGHKPVYNEQFF.

This chain uses TRBV5-8 with TRBJ2-5, with TRBD2 matching over 16 bases. The CDR3 totals 17 residues. The V segment lost 3 bases and the J segment 2 bases; nucleotides outside the gene matches: 4. The germline V gene encodes CDR1 SGHTS and CDR2 YDEGEE. This CDR3 reads CASSWGTSGRVQETQYF. The CDR3 DNA is TGTGCCAGCAGCTGGGGGACTAGCGGGAGGGTACAAGAGACCCAGTACTTC.

This rearrangement joins TRBV7-6 to TRBJ2-3, with D perhaps TRBD2 (5 bases). The CDR3 is 15 residues long. Germline V gives CDR1 SGHVS, CDR2 FNYEAQ. The V end lost 1 base, the J end lost 3 bases, and 11 bases lay between the germline ends. The CDR3 DNA reads TGTGCCAGCAGCTTAGGTGCAGCGGAGACAGATACGCAGTATTTT. Protein product: CASSLGAAETDTQYF.